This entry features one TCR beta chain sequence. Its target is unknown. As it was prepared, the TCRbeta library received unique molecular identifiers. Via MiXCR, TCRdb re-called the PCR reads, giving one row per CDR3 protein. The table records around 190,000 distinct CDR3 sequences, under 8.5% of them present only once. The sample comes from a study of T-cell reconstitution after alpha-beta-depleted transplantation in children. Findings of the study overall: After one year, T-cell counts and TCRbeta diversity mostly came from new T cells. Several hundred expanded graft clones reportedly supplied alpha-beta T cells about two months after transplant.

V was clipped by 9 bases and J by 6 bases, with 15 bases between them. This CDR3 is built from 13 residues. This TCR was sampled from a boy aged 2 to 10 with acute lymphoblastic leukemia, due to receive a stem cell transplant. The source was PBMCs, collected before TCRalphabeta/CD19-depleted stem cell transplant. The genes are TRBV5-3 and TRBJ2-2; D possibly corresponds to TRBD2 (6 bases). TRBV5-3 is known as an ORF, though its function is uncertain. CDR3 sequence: CAMGTGVAGELFF. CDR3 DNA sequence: TGTGCCATGGGGACTGGGGTGGCCGGGGAGCTGTTTTTT.